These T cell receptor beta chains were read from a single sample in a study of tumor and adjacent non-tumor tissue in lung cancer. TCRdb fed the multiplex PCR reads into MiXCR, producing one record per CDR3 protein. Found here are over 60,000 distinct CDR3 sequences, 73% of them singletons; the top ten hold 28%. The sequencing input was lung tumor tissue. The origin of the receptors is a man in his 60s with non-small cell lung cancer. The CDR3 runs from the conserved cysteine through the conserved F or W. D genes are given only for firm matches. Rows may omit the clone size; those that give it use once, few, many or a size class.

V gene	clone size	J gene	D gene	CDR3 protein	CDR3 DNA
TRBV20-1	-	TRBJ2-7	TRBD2	CSAAGTTRASYELYF	TGCAGTGCCGCCGGGACTACCAGGGCTTCCTACGAGCTGTACTTC
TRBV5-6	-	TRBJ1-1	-	CASSVVRTEAYF	TGTGCCAGCAGCGTAGTTCGGACTGAAGCTTACTTT
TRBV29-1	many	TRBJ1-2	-	CSAGEYGYTF	TGCAGCGCCGGGGAGTATGGCTACACCTTC
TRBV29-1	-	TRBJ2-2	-	CSVAGGANAEELFF	TGCAGCGTTGCTGGGGGGGCGAACGCCGAGGAGCTGTTTTTT
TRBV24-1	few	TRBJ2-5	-	CATSESGTGGTQYF	TGTGCCACCAGTGAGTCAGGGACCGGAGGGACCCAGTACTTC
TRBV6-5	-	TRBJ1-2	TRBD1	CASSPWTGDYGYTF	TGTGCCAGTAGTCCCTGGACAGGGGACTATGGCTACACCTTC
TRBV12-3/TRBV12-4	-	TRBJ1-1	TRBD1	CASSFSGDRNTEAFF	TGTGCCAGCAGTTTTTCCGGGGACAGGAACACTGAAGCTTTCTTT
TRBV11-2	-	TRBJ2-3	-	CASSSTTVTQYF	TGTGCCAGCAGCTCCACGACAGTTACGCAGTATTTT
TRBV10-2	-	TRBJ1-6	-	CASRDGYKPPLHF	TGCGCCAGCCGGGACGGCTATAAACCACCCCTCCACTTT
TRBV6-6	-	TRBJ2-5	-	CASSYGVRETRYF	TGTGCCAGCAGTTACGGGGTGAGAGAGACCCGGTACTTC
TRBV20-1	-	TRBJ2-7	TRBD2	CSARVSGLAVTIF	TGCAGTGCTAGAGTCTCGGGACTAGCGGTGACGATCTTC
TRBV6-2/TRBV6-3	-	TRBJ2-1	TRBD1	CASVDRADEQFF	TGTGCCAGTGTTGACAGGGCGGATGAGCAGTTCTTC
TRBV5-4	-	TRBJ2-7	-	CTSSLELGNEQYF	TGTACCAGCAGCTTGGAGCTAGGCAACGAGCAGTACTTC
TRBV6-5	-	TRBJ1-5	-	CASSSRGSSQPQHF	TGTGCCAGCAGTTCAAGAGGGAGCTCTCAGCCCCAGCATTTT
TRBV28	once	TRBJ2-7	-	CASGSPTNAAYEQYF	TGTGCCAGCGGTTCTCCGACTAACGCCGCCTACGAGCAGTACTTC
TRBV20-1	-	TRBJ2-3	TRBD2	CGAWKGRDTRYF	TGCGGTGCTTGGAAGGGGAGGGATACGCGGTATTTT
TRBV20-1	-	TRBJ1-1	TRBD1	CSAIGDREGIEAFF	TGCAGTGCTATTGGGGACAGGGAAGGCATTGAGGCTTTCTTT
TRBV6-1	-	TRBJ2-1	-	CASSVAASAYNERFF	TGTGCCAGCAGTGTGGCGGCGTCCGCGTACAATGAGCGGTTCTTC
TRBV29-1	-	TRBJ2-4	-	CRTGTNHIQYF	TGCAGAACAGGGACTAATCACATTCAGTACTTC
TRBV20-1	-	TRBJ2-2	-	CSARLTGYTGELFF	TGTAGTGCAAGACTAACGGGATACACCGGGGAGCTGTTTTTT
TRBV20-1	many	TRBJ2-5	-	CSARQGVVETQYF	TGCAGTGCTAGACAGGGAGTGGTGGAGACCCAGTACTTC
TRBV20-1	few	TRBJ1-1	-	CSARNLGAGTEAFF	TGCAGTGCTAGAAATCTGGGGGCAGGAACTGAAGCTTTCTTC
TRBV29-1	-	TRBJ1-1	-	CSVEYGPLNIGAFF	TGCAGCGTTGAGTACGGACCTTTGAACATTGGAGCTTTCTTT
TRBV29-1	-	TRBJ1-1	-	CSVKKLGTEAFF	TGCAGCGTTAAAAAACTGGGCACTGAAGCTTTCTTC
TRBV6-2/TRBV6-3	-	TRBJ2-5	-	CASSVPGRGHQETQYF	TGTGCCAGTAGTGTACCCGGGAGAGGGCACCAAGAGACCCAGTACTTC
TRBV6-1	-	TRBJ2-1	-	CASRVLATFNEQFF	TGTGCCAGCCGTGTCCTAGCAACCTTCAATGAGCAGTTCTTC
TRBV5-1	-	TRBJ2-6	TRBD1	CASNSTRQGVAWGANVLTF	TGCGCCAGTAACTCTACTAGACAGGGGGTTGCGTGGGGGGCCAACGTCCTGACTTTC